This TCR beta chain stems from a study of T cell responses to AZD1222 COVID-19 vaccine. Study-level results: When two AZD1222 doses had been given, Spike-specific TCR breadth and depth rose.

The CDR3 sequence is 13 residues long. The germline gives CDR1 GTSNPN, CDR2 SVGIG (reference sequence). J was trimmed by 2 bases and V by 7 bases; bases with no gene match: 5. Method: immunoSEQ multiplex PCR; TCRdb's copy keeps in-frame clones and lacks some. The sample lists tens of thousands of clones, over 75% seen once, with 15% to 20% in the top ten. This clone has just one count. Its antigen is not identified. The chain recombines TRBV30 with TRBJ2-5; 9 nucleotides align to TRBD1. This specimen was peripheral blood, taken on day 0 of AZD1222 vaccination. The receptor was isolated from an adult in good health. Written as DNA, the CDR3 is TGTGCCTTTAACAGGGGGCATCAAGAGACCCAGTACTTC. It translates to CAFNRGHQETQYF.